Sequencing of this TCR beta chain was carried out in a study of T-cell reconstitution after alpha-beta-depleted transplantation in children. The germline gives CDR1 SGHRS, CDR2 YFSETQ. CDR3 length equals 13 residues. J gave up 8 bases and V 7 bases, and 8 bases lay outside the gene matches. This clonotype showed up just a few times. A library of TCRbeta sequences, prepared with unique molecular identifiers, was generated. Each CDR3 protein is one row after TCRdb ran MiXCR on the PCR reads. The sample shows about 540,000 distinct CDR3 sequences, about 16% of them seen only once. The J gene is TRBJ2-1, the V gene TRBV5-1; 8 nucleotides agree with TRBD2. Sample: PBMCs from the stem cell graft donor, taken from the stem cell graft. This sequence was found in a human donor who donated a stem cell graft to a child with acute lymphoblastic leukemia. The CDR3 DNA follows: TGCGCCAGCCATAGGACTAGCACGGATGAGCAGTTCTTC. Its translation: CASHRTSTDEQFF.